This TCR beta chain was sequenced in a study of beta chain features in type 1 diabetes. About the research overall: The study found patients and healthy donors alike in age, gender and cell yields.

Study-level points and caveats: Within the patient group, naive, central memory and Treg TCRB repertoires appeared more similar to each other than within healthy donors.

All of the isolated RNA was reverse transcribed, so expressed TCRB transcripts were sequenced. The assay was immunoSEQ multiplex PCR, and TCRdb's table has in-frame clones only and misses some. The sample comprises around 430,000 clones, roughly 30% of which are singletons, and roughly 0.06% rests with the top ten. In the case of this clone: The antigen is unknown.

CDR1 and CDR2 from the germline V gene are GTSNPN and SVGIG (reference sequence). With V trimmed by 2 bases and J by 4 bases, 8 bases remained unmatched. The CDR3 loop spans 15 amino acids. The authors sorted CD4+ naive, central memory, regulatory and stem cell-like memory cells via CD45RO/CCR7/CD25/CD127/CD95/CD27. This clonotype originated in a man between 18 and 35 years old in good health. The gene calls are TRBV30 and TRBJ2-3; 8 bases line up with TRBD2. What was sequenced was naive CD4+ T cells from blood. Here the CDR3 reads CAWSRGTRVADTQYF. The CDR3 DNA sequence: TGTGCCTGGAGTCGCGGGACTAGAGTTGCAGATACGCAGTATTTT. The full variable domain, rest sourced from reference TRBV30 and TRBJ2-3, is SQTIHQWPATLVQPVGSPLSLECTVEGTSNPNLYWYRQAAGRGLQLLFYSVGIGQISSEVPQNLSASRPQDRQFILSSKKLLLSDSGFYLCAWSRGTRVADTQYFGPGTRLTVL.